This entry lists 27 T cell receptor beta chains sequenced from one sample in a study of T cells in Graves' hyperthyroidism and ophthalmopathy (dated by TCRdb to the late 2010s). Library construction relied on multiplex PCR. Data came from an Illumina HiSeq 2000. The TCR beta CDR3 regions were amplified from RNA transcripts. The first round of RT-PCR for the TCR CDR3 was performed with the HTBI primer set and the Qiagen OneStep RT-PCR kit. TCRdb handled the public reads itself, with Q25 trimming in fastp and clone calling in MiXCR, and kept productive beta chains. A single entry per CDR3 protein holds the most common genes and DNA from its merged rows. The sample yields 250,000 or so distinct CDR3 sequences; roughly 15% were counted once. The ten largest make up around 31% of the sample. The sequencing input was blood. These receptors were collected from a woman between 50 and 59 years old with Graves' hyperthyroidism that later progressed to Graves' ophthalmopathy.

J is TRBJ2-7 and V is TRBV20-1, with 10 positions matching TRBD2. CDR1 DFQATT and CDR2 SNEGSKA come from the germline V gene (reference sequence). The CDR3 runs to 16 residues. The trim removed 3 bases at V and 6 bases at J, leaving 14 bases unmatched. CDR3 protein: CSASPLGAGGFTEQYF. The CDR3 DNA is TGCAGTGCTAGCCCTCTAGGAGCGGGAGGGTTCACCGAGCAGTACTTC.

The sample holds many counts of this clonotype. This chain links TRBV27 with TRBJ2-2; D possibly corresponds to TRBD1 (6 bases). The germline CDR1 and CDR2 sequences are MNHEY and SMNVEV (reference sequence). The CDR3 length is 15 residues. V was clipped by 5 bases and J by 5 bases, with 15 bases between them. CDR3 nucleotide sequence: TGTGCCAGCAGTCCCCAGGGGCGAGAAACCGGGGAGCTGTTTTTT. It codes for CASSPQGRETGELFF.

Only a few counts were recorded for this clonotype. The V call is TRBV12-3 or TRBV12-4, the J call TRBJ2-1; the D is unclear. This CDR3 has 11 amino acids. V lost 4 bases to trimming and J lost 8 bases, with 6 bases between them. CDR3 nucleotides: TGTGCCAGCAGTTCCCTATATGAGCAGTTCTTC. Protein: CASSSLYEQFF.

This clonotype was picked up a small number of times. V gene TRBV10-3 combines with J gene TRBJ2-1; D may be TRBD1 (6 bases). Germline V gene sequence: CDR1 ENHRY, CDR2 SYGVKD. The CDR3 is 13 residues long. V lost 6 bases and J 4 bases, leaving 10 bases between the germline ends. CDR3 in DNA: TGTGCCATCAGAACGGACAGTTACAATGAGCAGTTCTTC. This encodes CAIRTDSYNEQFF.

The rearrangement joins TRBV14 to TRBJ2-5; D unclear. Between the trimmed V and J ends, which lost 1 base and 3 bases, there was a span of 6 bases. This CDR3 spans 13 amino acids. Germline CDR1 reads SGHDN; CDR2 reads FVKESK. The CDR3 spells CASSQVNKETQYF. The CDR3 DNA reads TGTGCCAGCAGCCAAGTAAACAAAGAGACCCAGTACTTC.

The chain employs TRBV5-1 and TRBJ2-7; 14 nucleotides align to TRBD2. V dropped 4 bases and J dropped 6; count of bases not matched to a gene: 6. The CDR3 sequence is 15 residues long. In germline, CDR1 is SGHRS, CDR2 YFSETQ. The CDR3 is CASSPTSGRAGEQYF. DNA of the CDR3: TGCGCCAGCAGCCCGACTAGCGGGAGGGCCGGCGAGCAGTACTTC. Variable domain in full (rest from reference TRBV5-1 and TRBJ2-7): KAGVTQTPRYLIKTRGQQVTLSCSPISGHRSVSWYQQTPGQGLQFLFEYFSETQRNKGNFPGRFSGRQFSNSRSEMNVSTLELGDSALYLCASSPTSGRAGEQYFGPGTRLTVT.

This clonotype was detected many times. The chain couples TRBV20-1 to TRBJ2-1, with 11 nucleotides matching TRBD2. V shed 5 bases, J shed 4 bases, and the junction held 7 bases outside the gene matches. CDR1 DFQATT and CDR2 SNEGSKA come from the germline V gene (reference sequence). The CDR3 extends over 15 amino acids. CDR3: CSASNSGRGYNEQFF. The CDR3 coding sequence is TGCAGTGCTTCCAATAGCGGGAGGGGTTACAATGAGCAGTTCTTC.

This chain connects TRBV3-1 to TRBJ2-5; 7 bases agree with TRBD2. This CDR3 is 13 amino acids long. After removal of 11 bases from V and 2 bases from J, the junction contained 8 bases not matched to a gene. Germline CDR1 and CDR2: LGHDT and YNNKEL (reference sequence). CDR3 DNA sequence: TGTGCCCTACGGGGAGGGGCGCAAGAGACCCAGTACTTC. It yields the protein CALRGGAQETQYF.

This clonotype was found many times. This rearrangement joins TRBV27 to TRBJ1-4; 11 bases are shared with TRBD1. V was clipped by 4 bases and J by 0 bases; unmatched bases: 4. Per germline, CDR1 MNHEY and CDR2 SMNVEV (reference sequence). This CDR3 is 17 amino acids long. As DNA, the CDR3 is TGTGCCAGCAGTTGGACAGGGGGCCCTGCAACTAATGAAAAACTGTTTTTT. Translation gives CASSWTGGPATNEKLFF.

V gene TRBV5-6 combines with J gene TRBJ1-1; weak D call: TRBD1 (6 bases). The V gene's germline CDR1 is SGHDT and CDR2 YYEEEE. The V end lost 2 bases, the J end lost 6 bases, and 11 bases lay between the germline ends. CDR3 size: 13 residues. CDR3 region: CASSLPTGSEAFF. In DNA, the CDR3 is TGTGCCAGCAGCTTACCAACAGGGTCTGAAGCTTTCTTT. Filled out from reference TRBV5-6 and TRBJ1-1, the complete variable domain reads DAGVTQSPTHLIKTRGQQVTLRCSPKSGHDTVSWYQQALGQGPQFIFQYYEEEERQRGNFPDRFSGHQFPNYSSELNVNALLLGDSALYLCASSLPTGSEAFFGQGTRLTVV.

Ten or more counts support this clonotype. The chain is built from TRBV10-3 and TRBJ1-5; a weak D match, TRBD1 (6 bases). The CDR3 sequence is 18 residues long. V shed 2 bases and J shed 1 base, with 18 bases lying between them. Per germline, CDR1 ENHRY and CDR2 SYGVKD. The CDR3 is CAISETGGRAPSNQPQHF. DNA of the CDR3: TGTGCCATCAGTGAGACCGGGGGGCGCGCCCCGAGCAATCAGCCCCAGCATTTT.

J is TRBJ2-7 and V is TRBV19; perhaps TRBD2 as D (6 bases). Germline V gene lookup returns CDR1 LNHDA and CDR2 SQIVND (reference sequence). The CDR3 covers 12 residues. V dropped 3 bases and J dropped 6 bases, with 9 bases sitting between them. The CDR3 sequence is CASSIGGTEQYF. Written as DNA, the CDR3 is TGTGCCAGTAGTATCGGGGGAACCGAGCAGTACTTC.

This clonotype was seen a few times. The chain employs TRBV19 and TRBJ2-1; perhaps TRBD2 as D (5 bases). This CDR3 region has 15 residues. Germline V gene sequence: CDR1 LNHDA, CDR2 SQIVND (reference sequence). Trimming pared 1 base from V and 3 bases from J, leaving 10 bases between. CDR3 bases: TGTGCCAGTAGTATAGTGGACTCGTACTACAATGAGCAGTTCTTC. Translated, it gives CASSIVDSYYNEQFF.

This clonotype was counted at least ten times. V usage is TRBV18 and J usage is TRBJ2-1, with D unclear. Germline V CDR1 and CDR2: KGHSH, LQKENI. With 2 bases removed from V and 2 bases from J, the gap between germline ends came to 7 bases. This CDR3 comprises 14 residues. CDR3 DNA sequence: TGTGCCAGCTCACCAGAGATTACCTACAATGAGCAGTTCTTC. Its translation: CASSPEITYNEQFF. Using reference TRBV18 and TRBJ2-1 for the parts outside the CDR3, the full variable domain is NAGVMQNPRHLVRRRGQEARLRCSPMKGHSHVYWYRQLPEEGLKFMVYLQKENIIDESGMPKERFSAEFPKEGPSILRIQQVVRGDSAAYFCASSPEITYNEQFFGPGTRLTVL.

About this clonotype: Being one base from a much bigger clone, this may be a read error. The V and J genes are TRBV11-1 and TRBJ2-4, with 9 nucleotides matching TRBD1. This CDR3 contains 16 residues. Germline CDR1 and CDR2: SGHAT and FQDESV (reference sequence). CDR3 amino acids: CASSSYLQGAKSIQYF. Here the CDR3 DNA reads TGTGCCAGCAGCTCCTACTTACAGGGGGCCAAAAGCATTCAGTACTTC.

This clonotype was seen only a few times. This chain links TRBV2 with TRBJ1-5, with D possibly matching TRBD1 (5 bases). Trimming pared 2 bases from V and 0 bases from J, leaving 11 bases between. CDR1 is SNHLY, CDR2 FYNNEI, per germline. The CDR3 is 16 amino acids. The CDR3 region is CASSERGPYSNQPQHF. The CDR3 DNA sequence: TGTGCCAGCAGTGAAAGGGGCCCCTATAGCAATCAGCCCCAGCATTTT. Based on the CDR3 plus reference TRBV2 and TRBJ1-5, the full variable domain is EPEVTQTPSHQVTQMGQEVILRCVPISNHLYFYWYRQILGQKVEFLVSFYNNEISEKSEIFDDQFSVERPDGSNFTLKIRSTKLEDSAMYFCASSERGPYSNQPQHFGDGTRLSIL.

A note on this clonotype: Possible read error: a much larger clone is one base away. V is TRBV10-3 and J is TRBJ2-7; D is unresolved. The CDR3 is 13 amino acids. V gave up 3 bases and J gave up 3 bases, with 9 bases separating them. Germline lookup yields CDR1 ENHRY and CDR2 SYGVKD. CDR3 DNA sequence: TGTGCCATCAGTGACCAAAGGCACTACGAGCAGTACTTC. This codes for CAISDQRHYEQYF.

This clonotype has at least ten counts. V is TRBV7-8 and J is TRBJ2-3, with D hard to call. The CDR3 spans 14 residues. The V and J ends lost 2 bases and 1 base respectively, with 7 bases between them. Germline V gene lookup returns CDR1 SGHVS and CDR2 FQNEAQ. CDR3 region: CASSLFVRTDTQYF. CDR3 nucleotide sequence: TGTGCCAGCAGCTTATTCGTCCGCACAGATACGCAGTATTTT.

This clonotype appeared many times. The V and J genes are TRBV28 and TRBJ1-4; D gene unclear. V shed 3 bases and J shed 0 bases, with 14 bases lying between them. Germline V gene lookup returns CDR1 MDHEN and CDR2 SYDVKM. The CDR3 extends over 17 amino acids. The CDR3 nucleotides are TGTGCCAGCAGTTTCTCCTTCTGGCCCCCAACTAATGAAAAACTGTTTTTT. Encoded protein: CASSFSFWPPTNEKLFF.

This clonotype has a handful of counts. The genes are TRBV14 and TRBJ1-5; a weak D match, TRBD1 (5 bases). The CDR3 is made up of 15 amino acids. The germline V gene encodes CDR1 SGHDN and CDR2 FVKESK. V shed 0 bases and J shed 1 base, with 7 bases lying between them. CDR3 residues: CASSQEGVSNQPQHF. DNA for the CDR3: TGTGCCAGCAGCCAAGAGGGGGTCAGCAATCAGCCCCAGCATTTT.

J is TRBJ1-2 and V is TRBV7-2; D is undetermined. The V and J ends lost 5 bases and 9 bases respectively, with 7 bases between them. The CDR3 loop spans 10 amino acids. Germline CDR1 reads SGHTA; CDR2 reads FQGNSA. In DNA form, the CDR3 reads TGTGCCAGCAGCCGCCGGAGCTACACCTTC. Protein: CASSRRSYTF.

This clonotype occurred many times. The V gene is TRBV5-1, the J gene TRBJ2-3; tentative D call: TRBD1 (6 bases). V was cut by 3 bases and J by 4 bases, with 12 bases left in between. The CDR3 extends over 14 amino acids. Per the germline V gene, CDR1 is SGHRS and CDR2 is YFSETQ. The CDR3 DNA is TGCGCCAGCAGCTCCAGACAGGCTGCAGATACGCAGTATTTT. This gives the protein CASSSRQAADTQYF.

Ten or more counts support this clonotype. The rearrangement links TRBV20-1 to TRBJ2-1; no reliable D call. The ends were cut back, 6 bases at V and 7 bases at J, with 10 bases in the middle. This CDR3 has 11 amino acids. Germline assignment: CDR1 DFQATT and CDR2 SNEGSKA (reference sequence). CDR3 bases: TGCAGTGCGACGGATCGGAATGAGCAGTTCTTC. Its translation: CSATDRNEQFF.

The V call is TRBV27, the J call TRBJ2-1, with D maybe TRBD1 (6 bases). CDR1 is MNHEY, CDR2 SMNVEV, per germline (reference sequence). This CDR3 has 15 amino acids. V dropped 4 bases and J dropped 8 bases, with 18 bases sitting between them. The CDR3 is CASSYQGKFPHEQFF. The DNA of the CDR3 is TGTGCCAGCAGTTACCAGGGGAAATTTCCCCATGAGCAGTTCTTC.

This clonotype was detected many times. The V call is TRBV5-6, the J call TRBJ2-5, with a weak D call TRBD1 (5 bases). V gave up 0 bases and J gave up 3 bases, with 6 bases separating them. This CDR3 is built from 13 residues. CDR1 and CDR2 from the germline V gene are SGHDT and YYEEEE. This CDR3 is CASSLVREETQYF. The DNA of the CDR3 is TGTGCCAGCAGCTTGGTCAGGGAAGAGACCCAGTACTTC. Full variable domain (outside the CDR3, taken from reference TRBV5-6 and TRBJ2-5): DAGVTQSPTHLIKTRGQQVTLRCSPKSGHDTVSWYQQALGQGPQFIFQYYEEEERQRGNFPDRFSGHQFPNYSSELNVNALLLGDSALYLCASSLVREETQYFGPGTRLLVL.

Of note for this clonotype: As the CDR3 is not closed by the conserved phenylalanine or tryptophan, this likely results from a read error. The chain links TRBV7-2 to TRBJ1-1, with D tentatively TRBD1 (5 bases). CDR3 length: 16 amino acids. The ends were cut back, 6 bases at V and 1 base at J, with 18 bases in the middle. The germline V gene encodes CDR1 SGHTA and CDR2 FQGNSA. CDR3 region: CASRRRQKNWNTEAFS. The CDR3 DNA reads TGTGCCAGCAGACGCAGACAGAAGAATTGGAACACTGAAGCTTTCTCT.

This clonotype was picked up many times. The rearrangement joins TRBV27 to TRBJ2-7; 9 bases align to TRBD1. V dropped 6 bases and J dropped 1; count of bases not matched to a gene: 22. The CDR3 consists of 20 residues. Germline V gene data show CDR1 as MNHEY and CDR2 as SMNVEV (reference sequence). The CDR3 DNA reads TGTGCCAGCAGCTCCATAGAGACCGGGACAGGGTATGTTAAGTCCTACGAGCAGTACTTC. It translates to CASSSIETGTGYVKSYEQYF.